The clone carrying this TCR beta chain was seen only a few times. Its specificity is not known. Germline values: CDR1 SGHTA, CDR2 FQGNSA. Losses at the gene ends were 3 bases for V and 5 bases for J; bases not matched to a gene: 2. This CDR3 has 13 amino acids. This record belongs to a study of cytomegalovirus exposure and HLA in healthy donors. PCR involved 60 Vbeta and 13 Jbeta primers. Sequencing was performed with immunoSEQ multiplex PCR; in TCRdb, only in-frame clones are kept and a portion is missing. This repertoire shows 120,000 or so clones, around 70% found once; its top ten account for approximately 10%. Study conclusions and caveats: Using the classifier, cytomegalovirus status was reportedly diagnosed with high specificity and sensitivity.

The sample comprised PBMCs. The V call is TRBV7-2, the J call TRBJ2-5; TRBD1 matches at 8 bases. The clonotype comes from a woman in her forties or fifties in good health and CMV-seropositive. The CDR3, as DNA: TGTGCCAGCAGCTTTCAGGGGGCGGAGACCCAGTACTTC. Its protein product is CASSFQGAETQYF.